The 21 T cell receptor beta chains below were found in one sample sequenced in a study of CD8 T cells in Susac syndrome. Roughly 0.45 to 1 ug RNA was reverse transcribed with random hexamers. In TCRdb, the immunoSEQ multiplex PCR reads were re-called with MiXCR into one record per CDR3 protein. Seen here are under 200,000 distinct CDR3 sequences, about 94% observed once, and the top ten hold around 0.14%. The source material was CD4+ T cells from PBMCs. The origin of the receptors is a human donor in good health.

V is TRBV6-2 or TRBV6-3 and J is TRBJ1-5, with 8 positions matching TRBD1. This CDR3 contains 15 residues. From germline, CDR1 is MNHEY and CDR2 SVGEGT. V lost 7 bases, J lost 4 bases, and 9 bases stayed unmatched. The CDR3 spells CASKTAQGANQPQHF. The CDR3 DNA reads as TGTGCCAGCAAAACCGCGCAGGGGGCAAATCAGCCCCAGCATTTT.

V is TRBV7-2 and J is TRBJ2-1; D might be TRBD1 or TRBD2, each matching 5 bases. From germline, CDR1 is SGHTA and CDR2 FQGNSA. This CDR3 comprises 16 residues. The V gene lost 2 bases and the J gene lost 6 bases, with 17 bases spanning the gap. CDR3 DNA sequence: TGTGCCAGCAGCTTAAGGGGAAGGTTGGGGAGCAATGAGCAGTTCTTC. Amino acids: CASSLRGRLGSNEQFF.

The chain couples TRBV28 to TRBJ2-7; 8 bases fit TRBD2. CDR1 MDHEN and CDR2 SYDVKM come from the germline V gene. The CDR3 length is 13 residues. V was clipped by 4 bases and J by 1 base; unmatched bases: 0. The CDR3 coding sequence is TGTGCCAGCAGTTCTAGCGGGTCCTACGAGCAGTACTTC. It is translated as CASSSSGSYEQYF.

The V gene is TRBV30, the J gene TRBJ1-1; D is undetermined. The CDR3 is made up of 13 amino acids. Per the germline V gene, CDR1 is GTSNPN and CDR2 is SVGIG (reference sequence). V was shortened by 3 bases and J by 5 bases, with 13 bases between the two germline ends. The DNA of the CDR3 is TGTGCCTGGAGCAAGGGCCAGGAAACTGAAGCTTTCTTT. It codes for CAWSKGQETEAFF.

The CDR3 is CASSTQGGNTGELFF. As DNA, the CDR3 is TGTGCCAGCAGTACCCAGGGGGGAAACACCGGGGAGCTGTTTTTT. The V and J genes are TRBV9 and TRBJ2-2, with D maybe TRBD1 (7 bases). The V end was cut by 5 bases, the J end by 2 bases, with 13 bases between. Germline V gives CDR1 SGDLS, CDR2 YYNGEE. The CDR3 is 15 amino acids.

The rearrangement links TRBV25-1 to TRBJ1-6, with TRBD1 as a possible D gene (6 bases). The CDR3 contains 15 residues. The germline V gene encodes CDR1 MGHDK and CDR2 SYGVNS. Trimming shortened V by 4 bases and J by 1 base, and 8 bases separated the two germline ends. CDR3 DNA: TGTGCCAGCAGTGGCAGGGGATCCTATAATTCACCCCTCCACTTT. Protein product: CASSGRGSYNSPLHF.

The V call is TRBV19, the J call TRBJ1-6, with D maybe TRBD1 (5 bases). Per germline, CDR1 LNHDA and CDR2 SQIVND (reference sequence). The CDR3 runs 12 residues. Deletions cut 4 bases from V and 7 bases from J, with 5 bases between. CDR3 in amino acids: CASSRTNSPLHF. Written as DNA, the CDR3 is TGTGCCAGTAGTAGGACAAATTCACCCCTCCACTTT.

The chain uses TRBV9 and TRBJ2-5; 7 bases are a match to TRBD1. Germline CDR1 and CDR2: SGDLS and YYNGEE. The CDR3 has 15 residues. The J segment lost 1 base and the V segment lost 0 bases, leaving 3 bases of the junction unmatched. CDR3 nucleotide sequence: TGTGCCAGCAGCGTAGTGGGACAGAGCCAAGAGACCCAGTACTTC. Encoded protein: CASSVVGQSQETQYF.

The gene calls are TRBV5-1 and TRBJ1-1; no firm D call. Germline assignment: CDR1 SGHRS and CDR2 YFSETQ. Between the trimmed V and J ends, which lost 0 bases and 0 bases, there was a span of 6 bases. CDR3 length: 14 amino acids. Here the CDR3 reads CASSLDSLNTEAFF. CDR3 in DNA: TGCGCCAGCAGCTTGGACAGCTTGAACACTGAAGCTTTCTTT.

The rearrangement uses TRBV12-3 or TRBV12-4 and TRBJ1-1; TRBD1 is a possible D gene (5 bases). With 6 bases removed from V and 4 bases from J, the gap between germline ends came to 9 bases. The CDR3 runs to 12 residues. CDR3 sequence: CASRERGTEAFF. Here the CDR3 DNA reads TGTGCCAGCAGGGAAAGGGGCACTGAAGCTTTCTTT.

This rearrangement joins TRBV3-1 to TRBJ1-1; maybe TRBD1 (6 bases). V lost 7 bases and J lost 1, with 16 bases in between. The CDR3 runs to 15 residues. Germline V gene sequence: CDR1 LGHDT, CDR2 YNNKEL (reference sequence). DNA of the CDR3: TGTGCCAGCACCCCCCGACAGGCGGGGAACACTGAAGCTTTCTTT. This translates into CASTPRQAGNTEAFF.

This chain joins TRBV2 and TRBJ2-1, with D perhaps matching TRBD2 (6 bases). The CDR3 contains 15 residues. CDR1 and CDR2 (germline): SNHLY, FYNNEI. Trimming removed 6 bases from V and 4 bases from J, with 16 bases in between. CDR3 coding DNA: TGTGCCAGCAGGCCTGCAGCGGGCCCATACAATGAGCAGTTCTTC. The encoded protein is CASRPAAGPYNEQFF.

This chain links TRBV2 with TRBJ2-5, with 10 bases lining up with TRBD2. CDR1 SNHLY and CDR2 FYNNEI come from the germline V gene. V was pared by 4 bases and J by 4 bases, with 3 bases of the junction left unmatched. The CDR3 is 14 amino acids. The CDR3 here is CASSGTSGSETQYF. CDR3 bases: TGTGCCAGCAGTGGGACTAGCGGTTCAGAGACCCAGTACTTC.

The chain recombines TRBV14 with TRBJ1-1; tentatively, D is TRBD1 (5 bases). V was cut by 4 bases and J by 1 base, with 13 bases left in between. The CDR3 is 15 amino acids. CDR1 is SGHDN, CDR2 FVKESK, per germline. In DNA form, the CDR3 reads TGTGCCAGCAGCCCCTTTGGCAGGGCGAACACTGAAGCTTTCTTT. Translation gives CASSPFGRANTEAFF.

The chain couples TRBV2 to TRBJ2-1, with D perhaps TRBD1 (5 bases). Germline CDR1 and CDR2: SNHLY and FYNNEI. The CDR3 has 13 residues. V lost 9 bases to trimming and J lost 5 bases, with 14 bases between them. CDR3: CASCRESDNEQFF. The CDR3, as DNA: TGTGCCAGTTGCAGGGAATCAGACAATGAGCAGTTCTTC.

The V and J genes are TRBV27 and TRBJ1-1; D call uncertain. The CDR3 is made up of 13 amino acids. Between the trimmed V and J ends, which lost 6 bases and 0 bases, there was a span of 8 bases. Germline V CDR1 and CDR2: MNHEY, SMNVEV (reference sequence). As DNA, the CDR3 is TGTGCCAGCAGAAGCCGGATGAACACTGAAGCTTTCTTT. It is translated as CASRSRMNTEAFF.

This chain connects TRBV30 to TRBJ2-3; D tentatively reads TRBD1 or TRBD2 (5 bases each). The CDR3 length is 13 residues. V was cut by 1 base and J by 2 bases, with 7 bases left in between. Germline V CDR1 and CDR2: GTSNPN, SVGIG (reference sequence). The CDR3 nucleotides read TGTGCCTGGAGTGGAGGGGCCACAGATACGCAGTATTTT. Protein product: CAWSGGATDTQYF.

The chain has TRBV6-2 or TRBV6-3 and TRBJ1-5, with D possibly TRBD1 on 5 matching bases. The germline CDR1 and CDR2 sequences are MNHEY and SVGEGT. Trimming took off 8 bases at V and 6 bases at J, with 11 bases between the two ends. The CDR3 sequence is 12 residues long. CDR3 coding DNA: TGTGCCAGCGGGGGAATCGGTCAGCCCCAGCATTTT. As protein: CASGGIGQPQHF.

This clonotype was seen just once. The J gene is TRBJ1-5, the V gene TRBV7-2; 7 nucleotides line up with TRBD1. J was trimmed by 3 bases and V by 1 base; bases with no gene match: 6. Germline V gives CDR1 SGHTA, CDR2 FQGNSA. This CDR3 comprises 16 residues. CDR3 sequence: CASSLGQGVINQPQHF. CDR3 bases: TGTGCCAGCAGCTTAGGACAGGGAGTTATCAATCAGCCCCAGCATTTT.

The chain links TRBV7-9 to TRBJ2-7; TRBD1 matches at 9 bases. V lost 5 bases to trimming and J lost 3 bases; unmatched junction nucleotides: 5. Germline V CDR1 and CDR2: SEHNR, FQNEAQ (reference sequence). The CDR3 is 14 amino acids. CDR3 DNA sequence: TGTGCCAGCAGCCGACAGGGGGTGGGCTACGAGCAGTACTTC. Protein: CASSRQGVGYEQYF.

The chain uses TRBV9 and TRBJ2-3; the D is unclear. Trimming pared 0 bases from V and 2 bases from J, leaving 10 bases between. The CDR3 has 15 amino acids. CDR1 is SGDLS and CDR2 is YYNGEE in the germline V gene. The CDR3 nucleotides are TGTGCCAGCAGCGTAGGGTCCGTCCCCACAGATACGCAGTATTTT. Encoded protein: CASSVGSVPTDTQYF.